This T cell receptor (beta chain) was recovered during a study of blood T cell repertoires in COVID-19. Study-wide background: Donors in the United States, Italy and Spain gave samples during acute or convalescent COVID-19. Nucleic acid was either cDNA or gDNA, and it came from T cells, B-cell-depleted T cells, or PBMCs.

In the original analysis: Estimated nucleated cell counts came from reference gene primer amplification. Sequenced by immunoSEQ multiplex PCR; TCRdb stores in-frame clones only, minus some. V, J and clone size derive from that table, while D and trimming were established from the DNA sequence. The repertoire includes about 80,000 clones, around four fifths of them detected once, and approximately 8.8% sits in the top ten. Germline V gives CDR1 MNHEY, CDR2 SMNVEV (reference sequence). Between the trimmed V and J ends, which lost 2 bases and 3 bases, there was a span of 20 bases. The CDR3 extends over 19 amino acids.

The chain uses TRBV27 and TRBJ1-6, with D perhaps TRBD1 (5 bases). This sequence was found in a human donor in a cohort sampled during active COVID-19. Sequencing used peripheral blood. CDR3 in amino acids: CASSLGARGGAGYNSPLHF. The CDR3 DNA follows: TGTGCCAGCAGTTTAGGGGCGAGGGGAGGGGCAGGCTATAATTCACCCCTCCACTTT.